This TCR beta chain came from a study of blood T cell repertoires in COVID-19. As for the study in general: Specimens from acute and convalescent COVID-19 originated in the United States, Italy and Spain. PBMCs, B-cell-depleted T cells, or T cells provided the cDNA or gDNA that made up the material.

The CDR3 length is 14 residues. Germline V CDR1 and CDR2: LNHDA, SQIVND (reference sequence). Trimming removed 0 bases from V and 4 bases from J, with 9 bases in between. As originally analysed: Amplification with reference gene primers provided the estimates of nucleated cell counts. The repertoire was sequenced with immunoSEQ multiplex PCR; TCRdb's copy has only in-frame clones and lacks some. Clonal size and the V and J genes are those of that table, whereas D and trimming came from the DNA. The table records around 8,800 clones, about 86% of them present only once. The sequencing input was peripheral blood. The J gene is TRBJ1-2, the V gene TRBV19; no reliable D call. The origin of this receptor is a man between 60 and 75 years old with acute or convalescent COVID-19. CDR3 region: CASSIDRVFYGYTF. The CDR3 DNA follows: TGTGCCAGTAGTATAGATCGGGTCTTCTATGGCTACACCTTC.